A single sample is the source of the 19 T cell receptor beta chains below, sequenced in a study of blood T cell repertoires in COVID-19. Clones were sequenced by immunoSEQ multiplex PCR, and TCRdb holds only the in-frame ones, with some missing. The sample has 140,000 to 150,000 clones, 76% seen once. Specimen: peripheral blood. The receptor set was obtained from a man aged 55 to 70 with acute or convalescent COVID-19.

This chain connects TRBV28 to TRBJ2-7; 7 bases are shared with TRBD1. Germline V gives CDR1 MDHEN, CDR2 SYDVKM. J lost 4 bases, V lost 5 bases, and 5 bases had no gene match. This CDR3 comprises 13 residues. The CDR3 sequence is CASSTGERYEQYF. The CDR3 DNA sequence: TGTGCCAGCAGTACAGGGGAAAGGTACGAGCAGTACTTC.

This clone was seen a handful of times. This chain links TRBV2 with TRBJ1-2; D perhaps matches TRBD1 (6 bases). Germline V gives CDR1 SNHLY, CDR2 FYNNEI. This CDR3 spans 11 amino acids. V was pared by 6 bases and J by 5 bases, with 7 bases between. CDR3 nucleotides: TGTGCCAGCAGCCAGGGGTATGGCTACACCTTC. The encoded protein is CASSQGYGYTF.

The V call is TRBV7-6, the J call TRBJ2-1, with D maybe TRBD2 (6 bases). The germline gives CDR1 SGHVS, CDR2 FNYEAQ. V dropped 1 base and J dropped 7 bases, with 17 bases sitting between them. The CDR3 covers 16 residues. As DNA, the CDR3 is TGTGCCAGCAGCTTAGACTCGGGAGATTACAGAAATGAGCAGTTCTTC. It specifies CASSLDSGDYRNEQFF.

The chain links TRBV5-1 to TRBJ1-2; 11 positions agree with TRBD1. The CDR3 is 17 amino acids. V lost 5 bases and J lost 2; bases outside the gene matches: 11. Germline CDR1 and CDR2: SGHRS and YFSETQ. The DNA for the CDR3 is TGCGCCAGCAGGCCTTGGACAGGGGGCGACGGGAACTATGGCTACACCTTC. Amino acid sequence: CASRPWTGGDGNYGYTF.

This clone came up a few times. The chain combines TRBV7-2 with TRBJ2-1; 7 bases fit TRBD2. Germline V lookup: CDR1 SGHTA, CDR2 FQGNSA. V shed 4 bases and J 10 bases; nucleotides not matched to a gene: 16. CDR3 length: 16 amino acids. The CDR3 DNA is TGTGCCAGCAGCTCCCTTGGGGGACTACTCTCCCGGGAGCAGTTCTTC. Translated: CASSSLGGLLSREQFF.

V is TRBV6-5 and J is TRBJ1-3; D is uncertain. This CDR3 has 15 residues. The germline V and J ends were trimmed by 5 bases and 4 bases, with 15 bases remaining between them. Germline assignment: CDR1 MNHEY and CDR2 SVGAGI. The CDR3 is CASSSGLAAGNTIYF. CDR3 nucleotide sequence: TGTGCCAGCAGTAGTGGACTAGCCGCCGGAAACACCATATATTTT.

The chain employs TRBV19 and TRBJ2-7; a possible D gene is TRBD2 (5 bases). The CDR3 sequence is 12 residues long. Trimming took 5 bases from V and 6 from J, leaving 11 bases between them. Germline assignment: CDR1 LNHDA and CDR2 SQIVND (reference sequence). CDR3 sequence (DNA): TGTGCCAGTAGTGACCAAGGAGGCGAGCAGTACTTC. Translation: CASSDQGGEQYF.

V usage is TRBV28 and J usage is TRBJ1-2, with 8 bases that match TRBD1. Trimming removed 5 bases from V and 8 bases from J; junction bases left unmatched: 10. This CDR3 is 14 amino acids long. Germline V gene data show CDR1 as MDHEN and CDR2 as SYDVKM. This chain's CDR3 is CASSAPGGGVGYTF. Written as DNA, the CDR3 is TGTGCCAGCAGTGCTCCAGGGGGCGGGGTAGGCTACACCTTC.

The J gene is TRBJ2-1, the V gene TRBV3-1 (or the pseudogene TRBV3-2); 9 bases match TRBD2. The CDR3 runs to 19 residues. The germline V gene encodes CDR1 LGHDT and CDR2 YNNKEL (reference sequence). Losses at the gene ends were 4 bases for V and 4 bases for J; bases not matched to a gene: 17. CDR3 region: CASSPQPGSGSTRYNEQFF. The CDR3 DNA sequence: TGTGCCAGCAGCCCCCAACCCGGTAGCGGGAGCACCCGGTACAATGAGCAGTTCTTC.

The table lists this clone with a few counts. The chain joins TRBV11-3 to TRBJ1-2; TRBD1 might be the D (6 bases). CDR1 is SGHNT, CDR2 YENEEA, per germline. CDR3 length: 14 amino acids. V lost 5 bases and J 8 bases, leaving 18 bases between the germline ends. The CDR3 reads CASSTLTGFRGYTF. The CDR3 nucleotides read TGTGCCAGCAGCACATTAACAGGGTTCCGCGGCTACACCTTC. The variable domain in full, completed from reference TRBV11-3 and TRBJ1-2, reads EAGVVQSPRYKIIEKKQPVAFWCNPISGHNTLYWYLQNLGQGPELLIRYENEEAVDDSQLPKDRFSAERLKGVDSTLKIQPAELGDSAVYLCASSTLTGFRGYTFGSGTRLTVV.

The CDR3 sequence: CASSMLAVPYNEQFF. The CDR3 DNA follows: TGTGCCAGTAGTATGTTAGCAGTTCCCTACAATGAGCAGTTCTTC. J is TRBJ2-1 and V is TRBV19; D not certain. The CDR3 is 15 amino acids. Trimming cost V 3 bases and J 2 bases, with 11 bases left between them. The V gene's germline CDR1 is LNHDA and CDR2 SQIVND (reference sequence).

This clone was seen only once. The CDR3 region is CASSVRGTPGTGELFF. The CDR3, as DNA: TGTGCCAGCAGTGTACGCGGGACCCCCGGCACCGGGGAGCTGTTTTTT. This sequence joins TRBV2 and TRBJ2-2, with D possibly matching TRBD2 (6 bases). Germline V gives CDR1 SNHLY, CDR2 FYNNEI. Trimming left V 4 bases short and J 4 bases short, with 16 bases between. CDR3 size: 16 residues.

This chain uses TRBV19 with TRBJ1-2, with D tentatively TRBD1 (5 bases). The CDR3 length is 15 residues. Trimming took off 6 bases at V and 3 bases at J, with 17 bases between the two ends. Per the germline V gene, CDR1 is LNHDA and CDR2 is SQIVND (reference sequence). DNA of the CDR3: TGTGCCAGTAGCTTACAGGAGAGAAGGTACTATGGCTACACCTTC. It encodes CASSLQERRYYGYTF.

This clone was detected once. The same CDR3 is also encoded by other DNA sequences in this sample. V is TRBV7-9 and J is TRBJ1-1, with D possibly matching TRBD1 (6 bases). V lost 8 bases and J 6 bases, leaving 13 bases between the germline ends. CDR1 and CDR2 (germline): SEHNR, FQNEAQ (reference sequence). The length of the CDR3 is 12 residues. The CDR3 DNA follows: TGTGCCAGCCGAAGGGGGAGGGCTGAAGCTTTCTTT. This codes for CASRRGRAEAFF.

The chain's CDR3 is CASSLEKGARRGQPQHF. CDR3 sequence (DNA): TGTGCCAGCAGCTTGGAAAAGGGGGCGCGAAGAGGCCAGCCCCAGCATTTT. The V and J genes are TRBV5-6 and TRBJ1-5; TRBD1 aligns across 7 bases. J lost 7 bases, V lost 0 bases, and 13 bases had no gene match. Germline loops: CDR1 SGHDT, CDR2 YYEEEE. The length of the CDR3 is 17 residues.

The gene calls are TRBV7-9 and TRBJ2-1; a possible D gene is TRBD1 (6 bases). Looked up from germline, CDR1 is SEHNR and CDR2 is FQNEAQ (reference sequence). The length of the CDR3 is 14 residues. Deletions cut 6 bases from V and 10 bases from J, with 19 bases between. This CDR3 is CASRTNGGLPEQFF. The CDR3 DNA sequence: TGTGCCAGCAGGACAAATGGGGGCCTCCCGGAGCAGTTCTTC.

The J gene is TRBJ2-2, the V gene TRBV12-2; the DNA was not used to check the table's D call, TRBD1. TRBV12-2 is a pseudogene locus. CDR3 size: 14 residues. CDR3 in DNA: TGTGCAAGTCGCTTAAGACAGGGACCCGGGGAGCTGTTTTTT. Translation gives CASRLRQGPGELFF.

The chain combines TRBV19 with TRBJ2-1; 9 bases align to TRBD2. Germline V CDR1 and CDR2: LNHDA, SQIVND (reference sequence). With 5 bases clipped from V and 9 bases from J, the junction kept 5 bases outside the gene matches. This CDR3 has 13 amino acids. The CDR3 sequence: CASSQGGRVEQFF. Written as DNA, the CDR3 is TGTGCCAGTAGTCAGGGCGGGAGGGTTGAGCAGTTCTTC.

The genes are TRBV30 and TRBJ1-6; 8 nucleotides line up with TRBD1. This CDR3 is built from 15 residues. Per germline, CDR1 GTSNPN and CDR2 SVGIG (reference sequence). Unmatched junction bases numbered 9, after V lost 2 bases and J lost 9 bases. As DNA, the CDR3 is TGTGCCTGGAGTACCTCCGGGACAGGCGCTTCACCCCTCCACTTT. Amino acids: CAWSTSGTGASPLHF.